The next 25 T cell receptor beta chains were all read from a single sample in a study of graft-versus-host responses after intestinal transplantation. Their cognate antigens are unknown. The table came from immunoSEQ multiplex PCR; TCRdb's copy has only in-frame clones and leaves some out. The sample has 85,000 to 100,000 clones, around 90% seen once. Sequencing was performed on unstimulated CD8+ T cells sorted from spleen or lymph node cells, taken before transplant. These receptors originate from a human donor who was the organ donor for an intestinal transplant.

The chain combines TRBV25-1 with TRBJ1-2; TRBD1 aligns across 9 bases. Trimming took 2 bases from V and 8 from J; bases not matched to a gene: 9. The CDR3 length is 15 residues. CDR1 and CDR2 from the germline V gene are MGHDK and SYGVNS. CDR3 protein: CASSEGTYRGRGYTF. The CDR3 bases are TGTGCCAGCAGTGAAGGTACATACAGGGGGCGAGGCTACACCTTC.

The chain links TRBV7-3 to TRBJ2-3; 14 bases are shared with TRBD2. This CDR3 has 17 amino acids. Germline CDR1 and CDR2: SGHTA and FQGTGA. V dropped 5 bases and J dropped 3; count of bases not matched to a gene: 7. CDR3 coding DNA: TGTGCCAGCAGCCCAGATGGGACTAGCGGGGGAACAGATACGCAGTATTTT. Its protein is CASSPDGTSGGTDTQYF.

The chain uses TRBV27 and TRBJ2-1; 10 bases fit TRBD2. Germline V CDR1 and CDR2: MNHEY, SMNVEV (reference sequence). Trimming cost V 0 bases and J 8 bases; bases outside gene matches: 10. This CDR3 has 17 amino acids. The CDR3 loop reads CASSLSLASGRTDEQFF. The CDR3, as DNA: TGTGCCAGCAGTTTATCGCTGGCTAGCGGGAGAACGGATGAGCAGTTCTTC.

CDR3 sequence: CASGLGTTGSYNEQFF. In DNA form, the CDR3 reads TGTGCTAGTGGTTTGGGAACTACAGGGTCCTACAATGAGCAGTTCTTC. The chain has TRBV12-5 and TRBJ2-1, with D possibly TRBD1 on 6 matching bases. CDR3 length equals 16 residues. Trimming cost V 1 base and J 1 base, with 11 bases left between them. The germline V gene has CDR1 LGHNT and CDR2 FRNRAP.

This sequence joins TRBV10-1 and TRBJ2-3; the match to TRBD2 covers 7 bases. Germline V gene data show CDR1 as WNHNN and CDR2 as SYGVQD (reference sequence). The length of the CDR3 is 18 residues. The junction had 13 bases not matched to a gene; V was cut back by 4 bases and J by 0 bases. The CDR3 DNA sequence: TGCGCCAGCAGTGCCGGTACGGCTAGCGGTGAGAGCACAGATACGCAGTATTTT. Residues: CASSAGTASGESTDTQYF.

V is TRBV11-1 and J is TRBJ2-1; tentatively, D is TRBD2 (6 bases). The ends were cut back, 3 bases at V and 0 bases at J, with 15 bases in the middle. Per the germline V gene, CDR1 is SGHAT and CDR2 is FQDESV (reference sequence). The CDR3 loop spans 17 amino acids. The CDR3 region is CASSLTDGGSSYNEQFF. The CDR3 DNA follows: TGTGCCAGCAGCTTGACGGATGGGGGGAGCTCCTACAATGAGCAGTTCTTC.

The J gene is TRBJ1-2, the V gene TRBV7-9, with D perhaps matching TRBD1 (5 bases). This CDR3 has 12 residues. Per germline, CDR1 SEHNR and CDR2 FQNEAQ (reference sequence). The ends were cut back, 11 bases at V and 4 bases at J, with 14 bases in the middle. CDR3 residues: CAGALCGYGYTF. DNA of the CDR3: TGTGCCGGGGCCTTGTGTGGCTATGGCTACACCTTC.

The chain combines TRBV15 with TRBJ2-7; TRBD1 is a possible D gene (7 bases). The CDR3 is 18 residues long. In germline, CDR1 is LNHNV, CDR2 YYDKDF (reference sequence). Trimming took 4 bases from V and 6 from J, leaving 28 bases between them. The chain's CDR3 is CATSKWRGRGASLSEQYF. CDR3 DNA sequence: TGTGCCACCAGCAAGTGGAGGGGGCGTGGGGCCTCCCTCTCCGAGCAGTACTTC.

This chain joins TRBV5-1 and TRBJ2-7; TRBD1 matches at 9 bases. The CDR3 is made up of 16 amino acids. Trimming cost V 4 bases and J 1 base; bases outside gene matches: 9. CDR1 and CDR2 (germline): SGHRS, YFSETQ. CDR3 bases: TGCGCCAGCAGCCCACAGACAGGACAGGGGTCCTACGAGCAGTACTTC. Translating gives CASSPQTGQGSYEQYF.

This clone has only one observation. The chain employs TRBV2 and TRBJ1-6, with D perhaps matching TRBD1 (6 bases). V dropped 8 bases and J dropped 10 bases, with 15 bases sitting between them. The V gene's germline CDR1 is SNHLY and CDR2 FYNNEI. This CDR3 contains 13 residues. The CDR3 loop is CASSGDTHSPLHF. As DNA, the CDR3 is TGTGCCAGCTCAGGGGACACACACTCACCCCTCCACTTT.

This sequence joins TRBV6-5 and TRBJ1-1; no clear D gene. CDR1 is MNHEY and CDR2 is SVGAGI in the germline V gene. This CDR3 is built from 13 residues. The germline V and J ends were trimmed by 5 bases and 8 bases, with 15 bases remaining between them. The CDR3 region has the DNA TGTGCCAGCAGTCCACTTCCCCATTTCGAAGCTTTCTTT. It is translated as CASSPLPHFEAFF.

CDR3 loop: CASRRGLDEQYF. CDR3 in DNA: TGTGCCAGCAGACGTGGACTCGACGAGCAGTACTTC. V usage is TRBV5-5 and J usage is TRBJ2-7, with D perhaps TRBD2 (5 bases). The CDR3 sequence is 12 residues long. The germline CDR1 and CDR2 sequences are SGHKS and YYEKEE (reference sequence). The germline V and J ends were trimmed by 5 bases and 5 bases, with 11 bases remaining between them.

The rearrangement links TRBV5-1 to TRBJ2-1; D gene unclear. The V gene lost 0 bases and the J gene lost 7 bases, with 5 bases spanning the gap. The CDR3 has 12 residues. Germline V gives CDR1 SGHRS, CDR2 YFSETQ. The CDR3, as DNA: TGCGCCAGCAGCTTGGCGGTAAATGAGCAGTTCTTC. It codes for CASSLAVNEQFF.

The J gene is TRBJ2-6, the V gene TRBV4-1, with 8 nucleotides matching TRBD1. The CDR3 consists of 17 residues. Germline trimming cut 3 bases from V and 2 bases from J; bases unmatched to any gene: 6. Germline CDR1 and CDR2: MGHRA and YSYEKL. In DNA, the CDR3 is TGCGCCAGCAGCCACCCAGCACAGGGGGCTGGGGCCAACGTCCTGACTTTC. Its translation: CASSHPAQGAGANVLTF.

The chain uses TRBV7-9 and TRBJ1-4, with D possibly TRBD1 on 6 matching bases. Trimming shortened V by 5 bases and J by 6 bases, and 19 bases separated the two germline ends. This CDR3 contains 16 residues. CDR1 and CDR2 from the germline V gene are SEHNR and FQNEAQ (reference sequence). In nucleotides, the CDR3 is TGTGCCAGCAGCCATTCTACAGGGCCTCGCGATGAAAAACTGTTTTTT. This gives the protein CASSHSTGPRDEKLFF.

CDR3 DNA sequence: TGCGCCAGCAGCCACAGCAGGGCTGTCCGAACCAAAAACATTCAGTACTTC. Amino acid sequence: CASSHSRAVRTKNIQYF. The rearrangement uses TRBV4-1 and TRBJ2-4; D may be TRBD1 (5 bases). Germline CDR1 is MGHRA and CDR2 is YSYEKL. The CDR3 spans 17 residues. Trimming cost V 3 bases and J 2 bases, with 17 bases left between them.

The chain combines TRBV5-1 with TRBJ2-7; maybe TRBD1 (6 bases). The V and J ends lost 4 bases and 4 bases respectively, with 12 bases between them. CDR1 and CDR2 (germline): SGHRS, YFSETQ. This CDR3 has 13 residues. The CDR3 sequence: CASSQPGTYEQYF. DNA of the CDR3: TGCGCCAGCAGCCAACCCGGGACATACGAGCAGTACTTC.

The V call is TRBV10-3, the J call TRBJ2-1; D possibly corresponds to TRBD1 (6 bases). CDR1 ENHRY and CDR2 SYGVKD come from the germline V gene. The CDR3 has 14 residues. V lost 6 bases, J lost 8 bases, and 17 bases lay in between. This CDR3 is CAIRTGTRGDEQFF. The CDR3, as DNA: TGTGCCATCAGGACGGGGACACGCGGCGATGAGCAGTTCTTC.

This chain uses TRBV7-8 with TRBJ2-1; 15 positions match TRBD2. Trimming removed 2 bases from V and 2 bases from J; junction bases left unmatched: 7. Germline CDR1 is SGHVS and CDR2 is FQNEAQ. CDR3 length equals 19 residues. The CDR3 coding sequence is TGTGCCAGCAGCTTACCGGGACTAGCGGGAGGACGCGCCTACAATGAGCAGTTCTTC. Translating gives CASSLPGLAGGRAYNEQFF.

The CDR3 loop reads CASSMGLAGGYEQYF. DNA for the CDR3: TGCGCCAGCAGCATGGGACTAGCGGGGGGATACGAGCAGTACTTC. The chain is built from TRBV5-1 and TRBJ2-7; 15 nucleotides line up with TRBD2. Germline V gene data show CDR1 as SGHRS and CDR2 as YFSETQ. The CDR3 spans 15 residues. V shed 4 bases and J 4 bases; nucleotides not matched to a gene: 3. Drawing the rest from reference TRBV5-1 and TRBJ2-7, the complete variable domain is KAGVTQTPRYLIKTRGQQVTLSCSPISGHRSVSWYQQTPGQGLQFLFEYFSETQRNKGNFPGRFSGRQFSNSRSEMNVSTLELGDSALYLCASSMGLAGGYEQYFGPGTRLTVT.

This rearrangement joins TRBV7-8 to TRBJ2-1; D perhaps matches TRBD1 (6 bases). Germline V gene lookup returns CDR1 SGHVS and CDR2 FQNEAQ. Deletions cut 6 bases from V and 6 bases from J, with 9 bases between. The CDR3 length is 12 residues. The CDR3: CASSLQGNEQFF. The DNA for the CDR3 is TGTGCCAGCAGTTTACAGGGCAATGAGCAGTTCTTC.

This chain links TRBV27 with TRBJ2-1; 8 bases line up with TRBD2. The CDR3 sequence is 14 residues long. The ends lost 5 bases at V and 3 bases at J; junction bases unmatched: 3. Germline V gene data show CDR1 as MNHEY and CDR2 as SMNVEV (reference sequence). CDR3: CASSKAGDYNEQFF. The CDR3 region has the DNA TGTGCCAGCAGTAAAGCGGGAGACTACAATGAGCAGTTCTTC.

This chain links TRBV5-1 with TRBJ2-3; tentative D call: TRBD2 (5 bases). Germline V gene sequence: CDR1 SGHRS, CDR2 YFSETQ. The CDR3 extends over 13 amino acids. V was cut by 5 bases and J by 6 bases, with 13 bases left in between. The CDR3 sequence is CASRGGYGDTQYF. The CDR3 coding sequence is TGCGCCAGCAGGGGCGGGTACGGGGATACGCAGTATTTT.

The chain couples TRBV7-6 to TRBJ2-3; possibly TRBD2 for D (5 bases). V lost 4 bases to trimming and J lost 2 bases, with 10 bases between them. This CDR3 has 14 residues. The germline CDR1 and CDR2 sequences are SGHVS and FNYEAQ. CDR3 loop: CASSSEAITDTQYF. Here the CDR3 DNA reads TGTGCCAGCAGCTCGGAGGCTATCACAGATACGCAGTATTTT.

The chain recombines TRBV5-1 with TRBJ2-7, with 8 positions matching TRBD1. Germline values: CDR1 SGHRS, CDR2 YFSETQ. CDR3 length equals 14 residues. V gave up 2 bases and J gave up 0 bases; unmatched junction bases: 1. The CDR3 coding sequence is TGCGCCAGCAGCTTTGGGACAGGCTCCTACGAGCAGTACTTC. Translation: CASSFGTGSYEQYF.